A selection of T cell receptor beta chains follows, all from one sample in a study of blood T cell repertoires in COVID-19. Generated by immunoSEQ multiplex PCR, the TCRdb table keeps only in-frame clones and is missing some. The sample contains around 400,000 clones, around 92% of which appear only once. Specimen: peripheral blood. The origin of the receptors is a man aged 40-49 years with acute or convalescent COVID-19. Both conserved end residues are part of each CDR3. Part of the rows lack a size; the others show once, few, many or a class for expanded clones.

-,TRBJ1-2,TRBV24-1,CATSAGGLGYTF
-,TRBJ1-5,TRBV19,CASSITQDSNQPQHF
-,TRBJ1-5,TRBV19,CASSRTSGQPQHF
-,TRBJ2-5,TRBV13,CASSLEETQYF
-,TRBJ2-3,TRBV29-1,CSVLIAGVGDTQYF
-,TRBJ1-1,TRBV7-2,CASRPRGPNTEAFF
-,TRBJ1-1,TRBV6-5,CASWNRANTEAFF
-,TRBJ2-7,TRBV27,CASSLGQSSYEQYF
once,TRBJ1-2,TRBV5-4,CASSRRDRGMDGYTF
once,TRBJ1-1,TRBV4-2,CASSRSTGTGGAGTEAFF
-,TRBJ1-6,TRBV29-1,CSVNTGRDSPLHF
-,TRBJ1-2,TRBV18,CASSPAGDYGYTF
-,TRBJ2-1,TRBV28,CASSLFRKGQYKFF
-,TRBJ2-2,TRBV12-3/TRBV12-4,CASSFGLGELFF
-,TRBJ1-1,TRBV7-3,CASSDRQGPNTEAFF
-,TRBJ1-5,TRBV6-2/TRBV6-3,CASSYRGQGRNQPQHF
few,TRBJ2-2,TRBV29-1,CSVLTSGSGELFF
few,TRBJ2-1,TRBV5-8,CASHPGTGINEQFF
-,TRBJ1-1,TRBV12-3/TRBV12-4,CASSIGSEAFF
-,TRBJ2-1,TRBV13,CASSPGGEYFNEQFF
-,TRBJ1-2,TRBV7-9,CASSLGTGGYGYTF
once,TRBJ1-4,TRBV14,CASSQGLFNEKLFF
-,TRBJ2-1,TRBV24-1,CATSEAGLSSYNEQFF
few,TRBJ2-1,TRBV7-6,CASSLGLAGGPNEQFF
-,TRBJ1-5,TRBV3-1/TRBV3-2,CASSLDRYNQPQHF
-,TRBJ1-4,TRBV10-3,CASRVPTNEKLFF
-,TRBJ2-3,TRBV11-3,CASSFGSTDTQYF
-,TRBJ2-1,TRBV5-6,CASSLAGEIYNEQFF
-,TRBJ2-3,TRBV7-2,CASSLRRGGADTQYF
-,TRBJ1-1,TRBV9,CASSAGQGRNTEAFF
-,TRBJ1-5,TRBV7-2,CASSQQTRGIQPQHF
-,TRBJ1-5,TRBV3-1/TRBV3-2,CASSQAYSNQPQHF
-,TRBJ2-4,TRBV2,CAGMIEQGVQYF
-,TRBJ1-4,TRBV5-5,CASSSDRVATNEKLFF
-,TRBJ2-5,TRBV11-3,CASSYRGGETQYF
-,TRBJ1-3,TRBV4-1,CASSQGQVNSGNTIYF
-,TRBJ2-1,TRBV19,CASRPSAKPYNEQFF
-,TRBJ1-1,TRBV5-1,CASSLAFGNTEAFF
-,TRBJ2-7,TRBV9,CASSVRQGYEQYF
-,TRBJ1-2,TRBV27,CASSLSPGVSYGYTF
once,TRBJ2-7,TRBV6-2/TRBV6-3,CASSYGQGPYEQYF
-,TRBJ2-2,TRBV10-3,CAISDDSLGTGELFF
few,TRBJ1-1,TRBV4-3,CASSQDFLRVSEAFF